Below are 21 T cell receptor beta chains sequenced from a single sample in a study of T cell repertoires in cytomegalovirus infection. TCRdb analysed the reads with MiXCR anew, one entry per CDR3 protein. Among under 850,000 distinct CDR3 sequences listed, approximately 40% were seen once. The sample comprised PBMCs. These receptors were taken from a human donor in good health (CMV status not recorded). Some clones in this sample may be carry-over from other donors' samples.

This chain joins TRBV27 and TRBJ1-1, with D maybe TRBD1 (5 bases). Between the trimmed V and J ends, which lost 5 bases and 10 bases, there was a span of 14 bases. This CDR3 is built from 12 residues. Germline CDR1 reads MNHEY; CDR2 reads SMNVEV (reference sequence). CDR3 bases: TGTGCCAGCAGTCCCACAGGCCCCGCAGCTTTCTTT. It is translated as CASSPTGPAAFF.

The V call is TRBV27, the J call TRBJ1-2; TRBD1 matches 8 bases. The CDR3 totals 12 residues. J gave up 11 bases and V 6 bases, and 8 bases lay outside the gene matches. The germline V gene has CDR1 MNHEY and CDR2 SMNVEV (reference sequence). The CDR3 spells CASSSQGARYTF. As DNA, the CDR3 is TGTGCCAGCAGCTCCCAGGGGGCTAGGTACACCTTC.

V usage is TRBV6-1 and J usage is TRBJ1-6, with D unresolved. Trimming cost V 1 base and J 6 bases, with 4 bases left between them. Germline V lookup: CDR1 MNHNS, CDR2 SASEGT. The CDR3 contains 13 residues. The DNA of the CDR3 is TGTGCCAGCAGTGAAGTGGGTAATTCACCCCTCCACTTT. It yields the protein CASSEVGNSPLHF.

This clonotype has ten or more counts. The chain combines TRBV7-2 with TRBJ2-3; weak D call: TRBD2 (5 bases). Trimming took 2 bases from V and 2 from J, leaving 17 bases between them. The CDR3 consists of 17 residues. Germline V lookup: CDR1 SGHTA, CDR2 FQGNSA. The DNA of the CDR3 is TGTGCCAGCAGCTTACAAACCGGGATGCTTCACACAGATACGCAGTATTTT. Encoded protein: CASSLQTGMLHTDTQYF.

The chain combines TRBV20-1 with TRBJ1-4; maybe TRBD1 (5 bases). The germline V gene encodes CDR1 DFQATT and CDR2 SNEGSKA (reference sequence). This CDR3 contains 15 residues. Trimming shortened V by 6 bases and J by 4 bases, and 18 bases separated the two germline ends. The CDR3 reads CSAPPVGTLNEKLFF. The DNA for the CDR3 is TGCAGTGCGCCCCCGGTCGGGACGCTTAATGAAAAACTGTTTTTT.

Notes on this clonotype: A much bigger clone sits one base away, suggesting this may be a read error. The chain has TRBV6-1 and TRBJ1-5; D is perhaps TRBD1 (5 bases). CDR3 length: 14 amino acids. The V end lost 5 bases, the J end lost 1 base, and 9 bases lay between the germline ends. Germline V gene sequence: CDR1 MNHNS, CDR2 SASEGT. CDR3 loop: CASSPRTSNQPQHF. CDR3 in DNA: TGTGCCAGCAGTCCCCGGACAAGCAATCAGCCCCAGCATTTT.

This clonotype has only one observation. This chain uses TRBV12-3 or TRBV12-4 with TRBJ1-5; D not resolved. CDR3 length: 13 residues. V lost 5 bases, J lost 0 bases, and 5 bases lay in between. The CDR3 here is CASSTCSNQPQHF. The CDR3 bases are TGTGCCAGCAGTACTTGTAGCAATCAGCCCCAGCATTTT.

In regard to this clonotype: The CDR3 carries no conserved terminal phenylalanine or tryptophan, so it likely arises from a read error. The chain recombines TRBV7-2 with TRBJ2-5; the D is unclear. Trimming left V 6 bases short and J 2 bases short, with 4 bases between. The CDR3 has 11 residues. Germline V gives CDR1 SGHTA, CDR2 FQGNSA. The CDR3 bases are TGTGCCAGCAGTTCTCAAGAGACCCAGTACTTA. Protein sequence: CASSSQETQYL.

This clonotype has a handful of counts. The V call is TRBV4-1, the J call TRBJ1-5; the D is unclear. Germline CDR1 and CDR2: MGHRA and YSYEKL. The CDR3 spans 15 residues. The ends were cut back, 0 bases at V and 7 bases at J, with 13 bases in the middle. The CDR3: CASSQDDGEGQPQHF. In nucleotides, the CDR3 is TGCGCCAGCAGCCAAGACGATGGGGAAGGCCAGCCCCAGCATTTT.

The chain links TRBV4-2 to TRBJ2-1, with D perhaps TRBD1 (5 bases). The CDR3 is made up of 16 amino acids. V was cut by 1 base and J by 10 bases, with 20 bases left in between. Germline values: CDR1 LGHNA, CDR2 YNFKEQ. The CDR3 sequence: CASSQVGRWGLVEQFF. CDR3 nucleotide sequence: TGTGCCAGCAGCCAAGTGGGGCGGTGGGGCCTAGTAGAGCAGTTCTTC.

As regards this clonotype: Since the CDR3 does not end with the conserved phenylalanine or tryptophan, this likely comes from a read error. The chain employs TRBV19 and TRBJ2-6; tentative D call: TRBD2 (5 bases). CDR1 is LNHDA, CDR2 SQIVND, per germline (reference sequence). The CDR3 is made up of 15 amino acids. Deletions cut 8 bases from V and 2 bases from J, with 13 bases between. This chain's CDR3 is CASAPPGAGANVLTL. In DNA form, the CDR3 reads TGTGCCAGTGCCCCGCCCGGGGCTGGGGCCAACGTCCTGACTTTA.

In its sample, this clonotype was seen many times. The chain carries TRBV10-3 and TRBJ1-1, with D perhaps matching TRBD1 (6 bases). The CDR3 consists of 16 residues. V was pared by 11 bases and J by 5 bases, with 27 bases between. CDR1 is ENHRY and CDR2 is SYGVKD in the germline V gene. CDR3 bases: TGTGCCGCCTCGGGTGGGGGGGGGCTGTCGGGGACTGAAGCTTTCTTT. Protein: CAASGGGGLSGTEAFF.

There are a few counts of this clonotype. V usage is TRBV18 and J usage is TRBJ2-7; D may be TRBD1 (5 bases). This CDR3 has 15 amino acids. V was pared by 0 bases and J by 2 bases, with 11 bases between. Germline-derived CDR1 and CDR2 are KGHSH and LQKENI. The CDR3 nucleotides are TGTGCCAGCTCACCACCCCAGGGAACCCCCTACGAGCAGTACTTC. Amino acid sequence: CASSPPQGTPYEQYF. Full variable domain (missing parts from reference TRBV18 and TRBJ2-7): NAGVMQNPRHLVRRRGQEARLRCSPMKGHSHVYWYRQLPEEGLKFMVYLQKENIIDESGMPKERFSAEFPKEGPSILRIQQVVRGDSAAYFCASSPPQGTPYEQYFGPGTRLTVT.

The gene calls are TRBV7-3 and TRBJ2-5; possibly TRBD1 for D (6 bases). Germline-derived CDR1 and CDR2 are SGHTA and FQGTGA. Trimming removed 2 bases at V and 3 bases at J, with 13 bases between. The CDR3 has 15 amino acids. This CDR3 reads CASSLFPRTEETQYF. The CDR3 DNA is TGTGCCAGCAGCTTATTCCCCCGGACAGAAGAGACCCAGTACTTC.

A word on this clonotype: This may arise from a read error, as a much more abundant clone is one base away. This chain connects TRBV12-3 or TRBV12-4 to TRBJ1-6, with D unresolved. The CDR3 is 13 residues long. The CDR3 reads CSSSLADNSPLHF. CDR3 DNA: TGTTCCAGCAGTTTAGCGGATAATTCACCCCTCCACTTT.

There are a few counts of this clonotype. The gene calls are TRBV7-8 and TRBJ1-1, with 7 bases matching TRBD1. Germline V gene data show CDR1 as SGHVS and CDR2 as FQNEAQ. Losses at the gene ends were 1 base for V and 0 bases for J; bases not matched to a gene: 11. CDR3 length: 18 residues. CDR3 region: CASSLGSGTDDMNTEAFF. The CDR3 DNA reads TGTGCCAGCAGCTTAGGATCCGGGACAGACGATATGAACACTGAAGCTTTCTTT.

The chain carries TRBV7-2 and TRBJ2-2; D tentatively fits TRBD1 or TRBD2 (6 bases each). Germline V lookup: CDR1 SGHTA, CDR2 FQGNSA. The ends were cut back, 5 bases at V and 2 bases at J, with 18 bases in the middle. The CDR3 sequence is 17 residues long. The CDR3 loop reads CASSSSGANFNTGELFF. The DNA for the CDR3 is TGTGCCAGCAGCAGTTCGGGGGCGAATTTTAACACCGGGGAGCTGTTTTTT.

In its sample, this clonotype was seen a few times. The rearrangement joins TRBV7-2 to TRBJ2-3; D possibly matches TRBD1 or TRBD2 (5 bases each). Trimming took 3 bases from V and 1 from J, leaving 11 bases between them. Germline V gene lookup returns CDR1 SGHTA and CDR2 FQGNSA. The CDR3 spans 15 residues. This CDR3 is CASSFLVGGTDTQYF. The CDR3 bases are TGTGCCAGCAGCTTCCTGGTGGGGGGCACAGATACGCAGTATTTT.

In its sample, this clonotype was seen a few times. The V gene is TRBV5-5, the J gene TRBJ2-4; no clear D gene. Germline lookup yields CDR1 SGHKS and CDR2 YYEKEE (reference sequence). Trimming pared 1 base from V and 3 bases from J, leaving 8 bases between. The length of the CDR3 is 14 residues. CDR3 in amino acids: CASSLTYFKNIQYF. The CDR3 DNA reads TGTGCCAGCAGCTTGACCTATTTCAAAAACATTCAGTACTTC.

In this sample, this clonotype turned up a few times. The rearrangement uses TRBV12-3 or TRBV12-4 and TRBJ2-1; 8 nucleotides agree with TRBD1. V lost 4 bases, J lost 7 bases, and 18 bases stayed unmatched. This CDR3 comprises 18 residues. The CDR3 DNA follows: TGTGCCAGCAGTTGGGCCCCAGGGGGCACCAGGCCATTTAATGAGCAGTTCTTC. Translated, it gives CASSWAPGGTRPFNEQFF.

The chain combines TRBV7-9 with TRBJ2-1; 11 nucleotides line up with TRBD2. CDR1 and CDR2 (germline): SEHNR, FQNEAQ (reference sequence). CDR3 size: 17 residues. Trimming removed 3 bases from V and 7 bases from J; junction bases left unmatched: 11. The CDR3 DNA sequence: TGTGCCAGCAGCTTGAATAGCGGGAGGGCCGGTTGGAATGAGCAGTTCTTC. Translating gives CASSLNSGRAGWNEQFF.